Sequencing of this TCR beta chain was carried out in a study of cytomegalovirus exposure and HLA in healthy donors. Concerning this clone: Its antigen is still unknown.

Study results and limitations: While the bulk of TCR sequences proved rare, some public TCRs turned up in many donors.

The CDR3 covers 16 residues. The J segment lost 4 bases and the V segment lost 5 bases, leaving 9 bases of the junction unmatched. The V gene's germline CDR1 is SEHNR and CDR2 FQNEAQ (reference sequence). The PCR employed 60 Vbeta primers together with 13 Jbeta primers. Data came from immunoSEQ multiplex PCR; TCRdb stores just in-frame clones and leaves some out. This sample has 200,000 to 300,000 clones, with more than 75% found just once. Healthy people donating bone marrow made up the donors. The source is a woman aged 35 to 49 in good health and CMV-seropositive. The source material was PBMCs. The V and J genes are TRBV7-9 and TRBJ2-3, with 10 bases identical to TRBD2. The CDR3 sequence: CASSPPGAGGPDTQYF. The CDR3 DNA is TGTGCCAGCAGCCCCCCAGGAGCGGGGGGGCCAGATACGCAGTATTTT.